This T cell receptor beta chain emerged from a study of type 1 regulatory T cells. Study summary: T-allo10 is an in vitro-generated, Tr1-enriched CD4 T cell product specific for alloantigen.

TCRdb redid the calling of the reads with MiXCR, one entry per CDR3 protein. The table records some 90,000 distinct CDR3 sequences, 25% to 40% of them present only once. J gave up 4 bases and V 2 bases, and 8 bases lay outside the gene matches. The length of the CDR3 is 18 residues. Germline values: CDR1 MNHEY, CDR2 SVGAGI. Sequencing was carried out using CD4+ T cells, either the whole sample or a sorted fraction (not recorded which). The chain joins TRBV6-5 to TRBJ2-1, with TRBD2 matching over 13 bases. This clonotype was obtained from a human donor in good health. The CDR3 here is CASSYDRRLAGGYNEQFF. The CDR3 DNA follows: TGTGCCAGCAGTTACGACCGAAGACTAGCGGGAGGTTACAATGAGCAGTTCTTC.